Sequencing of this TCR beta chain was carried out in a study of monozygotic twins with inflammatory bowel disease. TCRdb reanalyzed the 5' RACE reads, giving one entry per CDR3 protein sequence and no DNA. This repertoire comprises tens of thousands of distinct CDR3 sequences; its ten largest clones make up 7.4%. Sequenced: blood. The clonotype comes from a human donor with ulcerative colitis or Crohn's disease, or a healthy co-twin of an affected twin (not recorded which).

This CDR3 reads CASSLLRTGDGGYTF. The chain links TRBV5-5 to TRBJ1-2; the D call from TCRdb, TRBD1, cannot be confirmed without DNA. Germline assignment: CDR1 SGHKS and CDR2 YYEKEE (reference sequence). This CDR3 is built from 15 residues. Combining the CDR3 with reference TRBV5-5 and TRBJ1-2 gives the whole variable domain DAGVTQSPTHLIKTRGQQVTLRCSPISGHKSVSWYQQVLGQGPQFIFQYYEKEERGRGNFPDRFSARQFPNYSSELNVNALLLGDSALYLCASSLLRTGDGGYTFGSGTRLTVV.